This T cell receptor (beta chain) came from a study of early T cells in non-severe SARS-CoV-2 infection. General observations from the study: Anti-spike CD8 specificities were favored by VDJdb matching, whose results missed private and CD4 specificities.

Comments on this clonotype: Its matching antigen is unknown. A read error is possible here, since a much larger clone lies one base away.

Attached unique molecular identifiers marked individual cDNA molecules. In TCRdb, the 5' RACE reads were re-called with MiXCR into one record per CDR3 protein. The sample consists of over 95,000 distinct CDR3 sequences, around 16% of them appearing once. CDR3 length: 18 residues. Germline V gives CDR1 SGHVS, CDR2 FQNEAQ. This clonotype was obtained from an adult who was a healthcare worker with PCR-confirmed SARS-CoV-2 infection or an uninfected control (not recorded which). Sequenced: whole blood. This chain links TRBV7-8 with TRBJ2-3, with 10 bases identical to TRBD2. The CDR3 sequence: CVSSSTAASGSNTDTQYF. The CDR3 region has the DNA TGTGTCAGCAGCTCAACCGCCGCTAGCGGGAGTAACACAGATACGCAGTATTTT.